A selection of T cell receptor beta chains follows, all from one sample in a study of cytomegalovirus exposure and HLA in healthy donors. Using immunoSEQ multiplex PCR, the repertoire was profiled, and TCRdb retains in-frame clones only, with some absent. Of 100,000 to 150,000 clones listed, around 78% were seen once; the top ten hold 6.3%. Material for sequencing was PBMCs. The receptors here all came from a middle-aged woman in good health and CMV-seronegative. Each CDR3 is given with its conserved first and last residue. Each record gives: J gene, clone size, D gene, V gene, CDR3 DNA, CDR3 protein. A D gene is named only where the DNA matches it firmly. Clone size is given for some rows only: seen once, a few or many times, or a class if the clone is expanded.

TRBJ2-7,NA,NA,TRBV11-2,TGTGCCAGCAGCCCGTTGGTGGGGAGCTCCTACGAGCAGTACTTC,CASSPLVGSSYEQYF
TRBJ1-5,NA,NA,TRBV28,TGTGCCAGCAGTTCTTTTTCGGGAGGCAATCAGCCCCAGCATTTT,CASSSFSGGNQPQHF
TRBJ2-2,NA,NA,TRBV25-1,TGTGCCAGCAGATTTTCTTGGCGGGCCGGGGAGCTGTTTTTT,CASRFSWRAGELFF
TRBJ1-5,NA,NA,TRBV19,TGTGCCGATATATACCTCCCTGGGAGAAGGTGGGATCAGCCCCAGCATTTT,CADIYLPGRRWDQPQHF
TRBJ2-1,NA,TRBD1,TRBV20-1,TGCAGTGCCTTTGGGACAGAGAAAAAGTTCTTC,CSAFGTEKKFF
TRBJ2-7,NA,NA,TRBV4-2,TGTGCCAGCAGCCAAGGGTTAGCGGACCCGATCTCCTACGAGCAGTACTTC,CASSQGLADPISYEQYF
TRBJ1-2,NA,NA,TRBV6-6,TGTGCCAGCCACCGGAACTATGGCTACACCTTC,CASHRNYGYTF
TRBJ2-2,NA,NA,TRBV7-3,TGTGCCAGCCACCGCGACAGAACCTCCGGGGAGCTGTTTTTT,CASHRDRTSGELFF
TRBJ1-4,NA,NA,TRBV28,TGTGCCAGCAGCCCTTACAGGGACACGGGTGAAAAACTGTTTTTT,CASSPYRDTGEKLFF
TRBJ2-6,NA,TRBD1,TRBV5-8,TGTGCCAGCAGCTTGGCCAGGGACAGTTACTCTGGGGCCAACGTCCTGACTTTC,CASSLARDSYSGANVLTF
TRBJ2-1,NA,NA,TRBV4-1,TGCGCCAGCAGCCAACTAGCGTACAATGAGCAGTTCTTC,CASSQLAYNEQFF
TRBJ1-6,NA,NA,TRBV7-3,TGTGCCAGCAGCCCCTGGGTCTTGGTCAGGGAAAGGTTACCCCTCCACTTT,CASSPWVLVRERLPLHF
TRBJ2-7,NA,TRBD1,TRBV6-1,TGTGCCAGCAGTGTTGGACAGGGGGCAGGCGAGCAGTACTTC,CASSVGQGAGEQYF
TRBJ2-7,NA,NA,TRBV6-1,TGTGCCAGCGGGGGTAGCGGTCGAACCAACTACGAGCAGTACTTC,CASGGSGRTNYEQYF
TRBJ1-3,NA,TRBD1,TRBV28,TGTGCCAGCAGACGACAGGGAGAAAACACCATATATTTT,CASRRQGENTIYF
TRBJ1-4,NA,TRBD1,TRBV7-9,TGTGCCAGCAGCTTACAGGGGGCAGCCCCCACTAATGAAAAACTGTTTTTT,CASSLQGAAPTNEKLFF
TRBJ1-1,NA,NA,TRBV7-2,TGTGCCAGCAGCTTAGATCAGGGGAACACTGAAGCTTTCTTT,CASSLDQGNTEAFF
TRBJ2-2,NA,NA,TRBV6-4,TGTGCCAGCAGTGCCCTACTTAACACCGGGGAGCTGTTTTTT,CASSALLNTGELFF
TRBJ1-3,NA,NA,TRBV2,TGTGCCAGCGGTCGGGGGGAAGAAGGGGTACGAGACCTAGAGCCCTCCTCTGGAAACACCATATATTTT,CASGRGEEGVRDLEPSSGNTIYF
TRBJ2-1,NA,TRBD2,TRBV2,TGTGCCAGCAGTTTAGGACTAGGCGGTAATGAGCAGTTCTTC,CASSLGLGGNEQFF
TRBJ1-3,NA,NA,TRBV7-2,TGTGCCAGCAGCCGCGACAGTGGAAACACCATATATTTT,CASSRDSGNTIYF
TRBJ1-2,NA,NA,TRBV5-1,TGCGCCAGCAGCTTGCCCGAGCAGGGAGGCTACACCTTC,CASSLPEQGGYTF
TRBJ1-1,NA,TRBD1,TRBV10-2,TGCGCCAGCAGAGGGGACAGCACTGAAGCTTTCTTT,CASRGDSTEAFF
TRBJ2-5,NA,NA,TRBV11-2,TGTGCCAGCAGCTCCGGGGACAACCAAGAGACCCAGTACTTC,CASSSGDNQETQYF
TRBJ1-1,NA,NA,TRBV28,TGTGCCAGCAGTTTAGGTTACCTCTCGCTTAGTGAAGCTTTCTTT,CASSLGYLSLSEAFF
TRBJ2-7,NA,NA,TRBV28,TGTGCCAGCAGTTTAACGGCGGGCCCCCCCTACGAGCAGTACTTC,CASSLTAGPPYEQYF
TRBJ2-1,few,TRBD2,TRBV18,TGTGCCAGCTCACCCCCGACTAGCGGGATGCGAAATGAGCAGTTCTTC,CASSPPTSGMRNEQFF
TRBJ1-3,NA,NA,TRBV2,TGTGCCAGCAGTCGGGAGAGGGGATTCGAAAACACCATATATTTT,CASSRERGFENTIYF
TRBJ1-1,NA,NA,TRBV5-5,TGTGCCAGCAGCTTGGACAGCTCTGAAGCTTTCTTT,CASSLDSSEAFF
TRBJ1-2,once,NA,TRBV2,TGTGCCAGCAGCGCAATCATGAGCCATGGCTACACCTTC,CASSAIMSHGYTF
TRBJ1-6,NA,NA,TRBV2,TGTGCCAGTAGGGGGGAGGGGCCCCCGACCCTCCACTTT,CASRGEGPPTLHF
TRBJ1-1,few,TRBD1,TRBV11-1,TGTGCCAGCAGCTTTACAGGGGGGAGAGCTTTCTTT,CASSFTGGRAFF
TRBJ2-7,few,TRBD2,TRBV4-3,TGCGCCAGCAGCCGTCCCAAGCGGGATTGCGAGCAGTACTTC,CASSRPKRDCEQYF
TRBJ1-1,NA,NA,TRBV18,TGTGCCAGCTCACCACTGCAGGGGGAAGCTTTCTTT,CASSPLQGEAFF
TRBJ2-2,NA,TRBD1,TRBV15,TGTGCCACCAGCCGCGGACAGGGGGCCAACACCGGGGAGCTGTTTTTT,CATSRGQGANTGELFF
TRBJ2-3,NA,NA,TRBV18,TGTGCCAGCTTGGGCTCAGATACGCAGTATTTT,CASLGSDTQYF
TRBJ2-4,NA,NA,TRBV19,TGTGCCAGTAGTAGAGGGAATCCGGTGGGCAAAAACATTCAGTACTTC,CASSRGNPVGKNIQYF